The clone carrying this TCR beta chain was counted once. This specimen belongs to a study of blood T cell repertoires in COVID-19. Study at large: Sites in the United States, Italy and Spain provided acute and convalescent COVID-19 samples. The cDNA or gDNA used as material had been derived from T cells, B-cell-depleted T cells, or PBMCs.

Per the authors' pipeline: Quantification of nucleated cells was approximated via reference gene primer amplification. Sequencing was performed with immunoSEQ multiplex PCR; in TCRdb, only in-frame clones are kept and a portion is missing. Clone size and V and J calls were adopted from that table, with D and trimming inferred from the DNA. The table has 100,000 to 150,000 clones, about 92% seen once; the top ten hold about 3.5%. Germline assignment: CDR1 SGHVS and CDR2 FQNEAQ. This CDR3 contains 16 residues. The V and J ends lost 2 bases and 8 bases, in that order; junction bases with no gene match: 10.

Sequencing used peripheral blood. The rearrangement joins TRBV7-8 to TRBJ2-1; 9 bases agree with TRBD1. The TCR sequence derives from a man aged 45-65 years with active COVID-19. The CDR3 bases are TGTGCCAGCAGCTTATTTATGGGACAGGGTTACGATGAGCAGTTCTTC. Its translation is CASSLFMGQGYDEQFF.